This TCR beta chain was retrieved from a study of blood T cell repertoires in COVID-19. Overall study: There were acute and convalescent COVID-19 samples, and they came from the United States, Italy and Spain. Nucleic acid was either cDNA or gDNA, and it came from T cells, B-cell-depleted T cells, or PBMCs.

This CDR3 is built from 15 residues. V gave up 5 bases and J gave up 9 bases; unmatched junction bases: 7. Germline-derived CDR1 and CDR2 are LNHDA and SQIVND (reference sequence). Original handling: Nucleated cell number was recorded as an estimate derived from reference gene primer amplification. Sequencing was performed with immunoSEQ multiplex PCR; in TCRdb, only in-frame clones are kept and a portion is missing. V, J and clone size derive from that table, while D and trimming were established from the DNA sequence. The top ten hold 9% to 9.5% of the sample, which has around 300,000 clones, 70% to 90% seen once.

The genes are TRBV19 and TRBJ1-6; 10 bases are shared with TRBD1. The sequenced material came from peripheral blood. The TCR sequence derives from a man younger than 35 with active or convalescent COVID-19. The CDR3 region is CASSLGTGVGSPLHF. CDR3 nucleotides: TGTGCCAGTAGTTTAGGGACAGGGGTTGGTTCACCCCTCCACTTT.